These T cell receptor beta chains were read from a single sample in a study of OX40 agonist ivuxolimab in advanced cancers. Assay: immunoSEQ multiplex PCR; the TCRdb copy retains only in-frame clones and omits some. The data show 20,000 to 25,000 clones, over 65% seen once. Sequencing used CD4+ or CD8+ T cells sorted from blood, obtained in a trial of the OX40 agonist ivuxolimab. The receptors shown here come from an adult with an advanced solid tumor such as melanoma, head and neck, liver or kidney cancer. Both conserved end residues are part of each CDR3. D genes are given only for firm matches. Clone size is stated in some rows and not others, as once, few, many or a class when expanded.

>.|14|TRBV6-6|.|TRBJ2-3
CASTRHLSTDTQYF
TGTGCCAGCACCCGTCACCTGAGCACAGATACGCAGTATTTT
>.|12|TRBV7-8|.|TRBJ1-1
CASSLGLAGAFF
TGTGCCAGCAGCTTGGGGTTGGCTGGAGCTTTCTTT
>.|15|TRBV28|.|TRBJ2-3
CASSLQRGMTDTQYF
TGTGCCAGCAGTTTACAGAGGGGTATGACAGATACGCAGTATTTT
>TRBD1|15|TRBV27|.|TRBJ2-7
CASSLRGTAYYEQYF
TGTGCCAGCAGTCTTAGGGGGACAGCTTATTACGAGCAGTACTTC
>.|12|TRBV28|few|TRBJ1-5
CASSGSNQPQHF
TGTGCCAGCAGCGGGAGCAATCAGCCCCAGCATTTT
>TRBD1|14|TRBV6-5|.|TRBJ1-1
CASSYLRGGTEAFF
TGTGCCAGCAGTTACCTCAGGGGGGGGACTGAAGCTTTCTTT
>TRBD1|14|TRBV7-9|.|TRBJ2-1
CASSLVKGADEQFF
TGTGCCAGCAGCTTAGTAAAGGGGGCGGATGAGCAGTTCTTC
>.|15|TRBV29-1|.|TRBJ2-3
CSVEAYLGTADTQYF
TGCAGCGTTGAAGCGTATCTAGGGACGGCAGATACGCAGTATTTT
>.|14|TRBV6-6|once|TRBJ2-5
CASSLVAALETQYF
TGTGCCAGCAGTTTGGTGGCAGCTTTAGAGACCCAGTACTTC
>.|15|TRBV19|.|TRBJ1-5
CASIAAYHSNQPQHF
TGTGCCAGTATCGCGGCATACCATAGCAATCAGCCCCAGCATTTT
>TRBD1|17|TRBV5-4|.|TRBJ1-1
CASSPAGGGEANTEAFF
TGTGCCAGCAGCCCCGCAGGGGGGGGAGAGGCGAACACTGAAGCTTTCTTT
>.|15|TRBV6-5|.|TRBJ1-1
CASSYLAGVHTEAFF
TGTGCCAGCAGTTACCTGGCAGGGGTACACACTGAAGCTTTCTTT
>.|15|TRBV18|.|TRBJ2-3
CASSPLGISTDTQYF
TGTGCCAGCTCACCACTGGGTATTAGTACAGATACGCAGTATTTT
>TRBD1|15|TRBV27|.|TRBJ2-3
CAGLFRQGAVNTQYF
TGTGCCGGGTTGTTTAGACAGGGGGCTGTTAATACGCAGTATTTT
>.|14|TRBV4-2|few|TRBJ2-2
CASSPPVVAGELFF
TGTGCCAGCAGCCCCCCAGTGGTAGCCGGGGAGCTGTTTTTT
>.|15|TRBV5-6|.|TRBJ2-1
CASSFQGPFYNEQFF
TGTGCCAGCAGCTTCCAGGGCCCATTTTACAATGAGCAGTTCTTC
>TRBD2|14|TRBV5-6|once|TRBJ2-2
CASSRRGGTGELFF
TGTGCCAGCAGCCGTCGGGGGGGCACCGGGGAGCTGTTTTTT
>.|15|TRBV6-5|.|TRBJ1-5
CASKVRPDGNQPQHF
TGTGCCAGCAAGGTCCGGCCTGATGGCAATCAGCCCCAGCATTTT
>.|17|TRBV28|.|TRBJ2-4
CASSPSQLDLAKNIQYF
TGTGCCAGCAGTCCTTCTCAATTAGATTTAGCCAAAAACATTCAGTACTTC
>.|14|TRBV9|.|TRBJ1-6
CASSAGLYNSPLHF
TGTGCCAGCAGCGCCGGATTATATAATTCACCCCTCCACTTT
>.|15|TRBV28|many|TRBJ2-5
CASSLEDSLQETQYF
TGTGCCAGCAGTTTGGAGGACAGCCTCCAAGAGACCCAGTACTTC
>.|16|TRBV4-3|once|TRBJ2-3
CASSQDLGLFTDTQYF
TGCGCCAGCAGCCAAGATCTAGGCCTTTTCACAGATACGCAGTATTTT
>.|14|TRBV11-1|.|TRBJ2-7
CASSFHRANYEQYF
TGTGCCAGCAGCTTTCACAGGGCCAACTACGAGCAGTACTTC
>.|14|TRBV7-7|.|TRBJ2-2
CASSLWINTGELFF
TGTGCTAGCAGCTTATGGATCAACACCGGGGAGCTGTTTTTT
>.|11|TRBV6-5|.|TRBJ1-1
CASILSGVAFF
TGTGCCAGCATCCTCAGCGGGGTAGCTTTCTTT
>.|17|TRBV4-1|.|TRBJ2-7
CASSQVISRRTLYEQYF
TGCGCCAGCAGCCAAGTAATATCTAGGCGGACACTATACGAGCAGTACTTC
>TRBD2|15|TRBV7-2|.|TRBJ2-5
CASSSLAGGRETQYF
TGTGCCAGCAGCTCATTAGCGGGGGGACGGGAGACCCAGTACTTC
>TRBD1|13|TRBV5-1|.|TRBJ2-7
CASSLKSGGEQYF
TGCGCCAGCAGCTTGAAGTCAGGGGGCGAGCAGTACTTC
>TRBD1|13|TRBV27|.|TRBJ2-7
CASSSWDSYEQYF
TGTGCCAGCAGTTCTTGGGACAGTTACGAGCAGTACTTC
>.|14|TRBV28|.|TRBJ1-3
CASSMDSWGNTIYF
TGTGCCAGCAGCATGGACAGCTGGGGAAACACCATATATTTT
>.|17|TRBV10-1|.|TRBJ1-1
CASSEAGWRAGNTEAFF
TGCGCCAGCAGTGAAGCGGGATGGAGGGCGGGGAACACTGAAGCTTTCTTT
>.|14|TRBV5-4|.|TRBJ2-7
CASSLVQGPYEQYF
TGTGCCAGCAGCTTGGTCCAGGGGCCCTACGAGCAGTACTTC
>TRBD1|15|TRBV6-5|.|TRBJ1-3
CASRHHGTVGNTIYF
TGTGCCAGCAGGCACCATGGGACAGTAGGAAACACCATATATTTT
>TRBD1|16|TRBV19|.|TRBJ1-1
CASSMDIRWGTGEAFF
TGTGCCAGTAGTATGGATATTCGTTGGGGGACAGGTGAAGCTTTCTTT
>.|13|TRBV9|many|TRBJ2-1
CASSPPSRLEQFF
TGTGCCAGCAGCCCCCCCTCTCGTCTGGAGCAGTTCTTC
>TRBD2|15|TRBV7-2|.|TRBJ2-5
CASSNRAGGRETQYF
TGTGCCAGCAGCAATAGGGCGGGGGGGCGAGAGACCCAGTACTTC
>.|14|TRBV5-1|.|TRBJ2-1
CASSLGTIYNEQFF
TGCGCCAGCAGCTTGGGTACGATCTACAATGAGCAGTTCTTC
>TRBD1|14|TRBV19|.|TRBJ2-3
CASSSGQGTDTQYF
TGTGCCAGTAGTTCCGGACAGGGCACAGATACGCAGTATTTT
>.|17|TRBV4-3|.|TRBJ1-5
CASSQTPLGNSNQPQHF
TGCGCCAGCAGCCAGACCCCCTTAGGGAATAGCAATCAGCCCCAGCATTTT
>.|11|TRBV6-6|.|TRBJ1-1
CASSFGAEAFF
TGTGCCAGCAGTTTCGGGGCTGAAGCTTTCTTT
>.|13|TRBV5-4|.|TRBJ2-2
CASSLGGHGELFF
TGTGCCAGCAGCTTGGGGGGGCACGGGGAGCTGTTTTTT
>TRBD2|17|TRBV9|.|TRBJ2-1
CAGSVVDGLGGYNEQFF
TGTGCCGGCAGCGTAGTTGATGGACTCGGGGGGTACAATGAGCAGTTCTTC
>.|13|TRBV6-9|.|TRBJ1-5
CASSLAGALPQHF
TGTGCCAGCAGTCTGGCGGGGGCCCTGCCCCAGCATTTT
>TRBD1|14|TRBV28|.|TRBJ1-4
CASSIPGQGEKLFF
TGTGCCAGCAGCATACCGGGACAGGGTGAAAAACTGTTTTTT
>TRBD1|13|TRBV6-5|.|TRBJ2-7
CASGDRGKREQYF
TGTGCCAGCGGAGACAGGGGCAAAAGGGAGCAGTACTTC
>.|17|TRBV5-6|.|TRBJ2-3
CASSLEVAIVSTDTQYF
TGTGCCAGCAGCTTGGAAGTAGCAATCGTTAGCACAGATACGCAGTATTTT